The rows below give T cell receptor beta chains drawn from one sample of a study of vaccination and CD4 T cells after COVID-19. Their cognate antigens are unknown. In TCRdb, the PCR reads were re-called with MiXCR into one record per CDR3 protein. Of about 27,000 distinct CDR3 sequences in the sample, around 60% were seen once. The source was CD4+ T cells from blood, cultured in vitro, collected after SARS-CoV-2 vaccination. The origin of the receptors is a human donor who received a COVID-19 vaccine. Both conserved end residues are part of each CDR3. D genes are given only for firm matches. Rows may omit the clone size; those that give it use once, few, many or a size class.

v_call	j_call	clone_size	d_call	cdr3_nt	cdr3_aa
TRBV6-1	TRBJ2-1	NA	TRBD1	TGTGCCAGCGGTGCCAGGACAGGGGGCATGGATGAGCAGTTCTTC	CASGARTGGMDEQFF
TRBV5-1	TRBJ2-7	NA	TRBD1	TGCGCCAGCGGCCCACGGACAGGGGCCATATACGAGCAGTACTTC	CASGPRTGAIYEQYF
TRBV7-6	TRBJ1-4	NA	NA	TGTGCCAGCAGCCTAGCGGGTGTAACTAATGAAAAACTGTTTTTT	CASSLAGVTNEKLFF
TRBV20-1	TRBJ1-3	NA	NA	TGCAGTGCTCCGCGGACTGTTAGCTCTGGAAACACCATATATTTT	CSAPRTVSSGNTIYF
TRBV7-2	TRBJ1-2	NA	NA	TGTGCCAGCAGCTTATCGAGGACTGAATATGGCTACACCTTC	CASSLSRTEYGYTF
TRBV2	TRBJ2-7	few	NA	TGTGCCAGCAGTGAAGCCACCAGTTTTGTTTCCTACGAGCAGTACTTC	CASSEATSFVSYEQYF
TRBV6-1	TRBJ2-2	once	NA	TGTGCCAGCAGTGCTCTACGGGGGTCGAACACCGGGGAGCTGTTTTTT	CASSALRGSNTGELFF
TRBV20-1	TRBJ2-7	NA	TRBD2	TGCAGTGCTAGTGCGGGGGGGCCGCACGAGCAGTACTTC	CSASAGGPHEQYF
TRBV5-1	TRBJ2-1	NA	NA	TGCGCCGGCCGAAGAACGGACAGAATGTACAATGAGCAGTTCTTC	CAGRRTDRMYNEQFF
TRBV30	TRBJ1-5	NA	NA	TGTGCCTGGGATCAGGGTCCAAATCAGCCCCAGCATTTT	CAWDQGPNQPQHF
TRBV12-3/TRBV12-4	TRBJ2-3	NA	TRBD2	TGTGCCAGCAGTAGGGGACTAGCGGGGGGTGTCAGCACAGATACGCAGTATTTT	CASSRGLAGGVSTDTQYF
TRBV2	TRBJ1-6	NA	NA	TGTGCCAGCATGGGATTGAGAGATTCACCCCTCCACTTT	CASMGLRDSPLHF
TRBV20-1	TRBJ2-7	NA	TRBD1	TGCAGTGCACCCACGACCGAAGACAGGGGGAACGAGCAGTACTTC	CSAPTTEDRGNEQYF
TRBV14	TRBJ2-7	NA	NA	TGTGCCAGCAGCCAAGAGGTTGCAGGGCCCTACGAGCAGTACTTC	CASSQEVAGPYEQYF
TRBV12-3/TRBV12-4	TRBJ2-2	once	NA	TGTGCCAGCAGTGGGTTGAACACCGGGGAGCTGTTTTTT	CASSGLNTGELFF
TRBV20-1	TRBJ2-3	NA	NA	TGCAGTGCTAGAGAGAGTTTTAAGGATACGCAGTATTTT	CSARESFKDTQYF
TRBV6-1	TRBJ1-5	NA	NA	TGTGCCAGCAGTGAGACCCCCCTGCCCCAGCATTTT	CASSETPLPQHF
TRBV30	TRBJ1-2	few	NA	TGTGCCTGGAGTACCATTTCTTATAACTATGGCTACACCTTC	CAWSTISYNYGYTF
TRBV7-2	TRBJ1-5	NA	NA	TGTGCCAGCAGCTTATATGACGGCGCCCCGGGTCAGCCCCAGCATTTT	CASSLYDGAPGQPQHF
TRBV30	TRBJ1-5	NA	NA	TGTGCCTGGAGTGTTACACCCAATCAGCCCCAGCATTTT	CAWSVTPNQPQHF
TRBV6-1	TRBJ1-5	NA	NA	TGTGCCAGCAGTGAAGCGGGGGGAGGGGCCGTAAATCAGCCCCAGCATTTT	CASSEAGGGAVNQPQHF
TRBV7-2	TRBJ1-1	few	NA	TGTGCCAGCAGCTTAAGCTCGGTGCGGGAGACTGAAGCTTTCTTT	CASSLSSVRETEAFF
TRBV18	TRBJ1-1	NA	NA	TGTGCCAGCTCACCACAGTACAGCCTCGTAATGAACACTGAAGCTTTCTTT	CASSPQYSLVMNTEAFF
TRBV10-3	TRBJ2-4	NA	NA	TGTGCCATCAGCACAATCTCTCGCGGGGGCGGGAGCAAAAACATTCAGTACTTC	CAISTISRGGGSKNIQYF
TRBV5-1	TRBJ1-1	NA	NA	TGCGCCAGCAGCTTTCGGATGAACACTGAAGCTTTCTTT	CASSFRMNTEAFF
TRBV27	TRBJ1-5	NA	NA	TGTGCCAGCAGTCGAGGGACACAAAATCAGCCCCAGCATTTT	CASSRGTQNQPQHF
TRBV11-3	TRBJ1-1	NA	NA	TGTGCCAGCAGCAGTTTAGGGGGCACTGAAGCTTTCTTT	CASSSLGGTEAFF
TRBV6-1	TRBJ1-2	NA	TRBD1	TGTGCCAGCAGTGAATGGTGGACAGGACATAACTATGGCTACACCTTC	CASSEWWTGHNYGYTF
TRBV5-4	TRBJ1-2	NA	NA	TGTGCCAGCAGCTTGGGTCAGGATTATGGCTACACCTTC	CASSLGQDYGYTF
TRBV15	TRBJ1-1	NA	NA	TGTGCCACCAGCGCCGAAACGGACACTGAAGCTTTCTTT	CATSAETDTEAFF
TRBV21-1	TRBJ2-7	NA	NA	TGTGCCAGCAGCAAAACCCCCGGGACAGGGCGGAACGAGCAGTACTTC	CASSKTPGTGRNEQYF
TRBV10-3	TRBJ2-2	NA	TRBD1	TGTGCCATCAGGCCCGGACAGGGGGAGACCGGGGAGCTGTTTTTT	CAIRPGQGETGELFF
TRBV10-3	TRBJ1-5	NA	TRBD1	TGTGCCATCAGTATTGACAGGGGGGTTCAGCCCCAGCATTTT	CAISIDRGVQPQHF
TRBV24-1	TRBJ1-1	NA	NA	TGTGCCACCAGTCTGGCGGGTGGGAACACTGAAGCTTTCTTT	CATSLAGGNTEAFF
TRBV30	TRBJ1-5	NA	NA	TGTGCCTGGAGTAGTGGATTCGGACAGCCCCAGCATTTT	CAWSSGFGQPQHF
TRBV6-5	TRBJ2-1	few	NA	TGTGCCAGCAGTTACTCCAGTTTTAAGGGACCCTCCTACAATGAGCAGTTCTTC	CASSYSSFKGPSYNEQFF
TRBV7-6	TRBJ2-2	NA	NA	TGTGCCAGCAGCTTGGGCGACACCGGGGAGCTGTTTTTT	CASSLGDTGELFF
TRBV5-1	TRBJ1-2	NA	NA	TGCGCCAGCAGCTTGGATCCAGGGGACTATGGCTACACCTTC	CASSLDPGDYGYTF
TRBV6-1	TRBJ2-6	few	NA	TGTGCCAGCAATGGGATAGGGGCCAACGTCCTGACTTTC	CASNGIGANVLTF
TRBV12-3/TRBV12-4	TRBJ2-1	NA	TRBD2	TGTGCCTCCCGCGGGGGACGGGGAGTGGATGAGCAGTTCTTC	CASRGGRGVDEQFF
TRBV5-4	TRBJ2-3	NA	TRBD2	TGTGCCAGCAGCTGGGGACTAGCGGGGGTCACAGATACGCGGTATTTT	CASSWGLAGVTDTRYF
TRBV7-8	TRBJ1-2	NA	TRBD1	TGTGCCAGCAGCTTCCGGGACAGGGGTTCTAACTATGGCTACACCTTC	CASSFRDRGSNYGYTF
TRBV20-1	TRBJ1-1	NA	NA	TGCAGTGTCCCGGATTACAAGGAACCTTTCTTT	CSVPDYKEPFF
TRBV5-1	TRBJ2-1	NA	NA	TGCGCCAGCAGCTTGTACGGCGCCCGGGCTCGATTCTTC	CASSLYGARARFF
TRBV7-6	TRBJ1-2	NA	NA	TGTGCCAGCAGCCCTGGTCGGGGCCCCCCTAACTATGGCTACACCTTC	CASSPGRGPPNYGYTF
TRBV20-1	TRBJ2-6	NA	TRBD1	TGCAGTGCTAGAGTGTCGGGGACAGGGCTTAAATCTGGGGCCAACGTCCTGACTTTC	CSARVSGTGLKSGANVLTF
TRBV2	TRBJ1-6	few	TRBD1	TGTGCCAGCCGGCCGGGACAGGATTCACCCCTCCACTTT	CASRPGQDSPLHF
TRBV3-1	TRBJ2-2	once	TRBD2	TGTGCCAGCAGCCAAGATGAAGGAGGCGTAGCGGGGGGTAGCACCGGGGAGCTGTTTTTT	CASSQDEGGVAGGSTGELFF
TRBV6-5	TRBJ1-2	few	NA	TGTGCCAGCAGTTACGACGGCCAGGGGACTTCCTTTAACTATGGCTACACCTTC	CASSYDGQGTSFNYGYTF
TRBV7-7	TRBJ2-7	few	NA	TGTGCCAGCAGCTTAGGGGGGCGCGGAAACGAGCAGTACTTC	CASSLGGRGNEQYF
TRBV19	TRBJ2-3	NA	NA	TGTGCCAGTAGAGAAGTTAGGACAGATACGCAGTATTTT	CASREVRTDTQYF
TRBV27	TRBJ2-5	NA	TRBD1	TGTGCCAGCAGTACAGGGGCGAGGGAGACCCAGTACTTC	CASSTGARETQYF
TRBV20-1	TRBJ2-2	NA	NA	TGCAGTGCTAGGGAAGGACAGCGTTCGAACACCGGGGAGCTGTTTTTT	CSAREGQRSNTGELFF
TRBV7-9	TRBJ2-1	few	TRBD2	TGTGCCAGCAGCCCCCCACCGACTAGCGGGGGGTTCTACAATGAGCAGTTCTTC	CASSPPPTSGGFYNEQFF
TRBV20-1	TRBJ1-6	NA	TRBD1	TGCAGTGCAACAGGGGTTTGGGATTCACCCCTCCACTTT	CSATGVWDSPLHF